The T cell receptor (beta chain) described here comes from a study of T cells in Graves' hyperthyroidism and ophthalmopathy. V dropped 3 bases and J dropped 3 bases, with 12 bases sitting between them. This CDR3 is built from 16 residues. The germline gives CDR1 LGHNA, CDR2 YSLEER. Regions amplified from RNA transcripts were the TCR beta CDR3 regions. The HTBI primer set was used in a first-round RT-PCR of the TCR CDR3. Each CDR3 protein is one row after TCRdb ran MiXCR on the multiplex PCR reads. The sample lists 300,000 to 450,000 distinct CDR3 sequences, 15% to 20% seen once, with about 16% in the top ten.

Sample: blood. V usage is TRBV4-3 and J usage is TRBJ1-6; D possibly corresponds to TRBD1 (6 bases). This receptor was taken from a middle-aged woman with Graves' ophthalmopathy. The chain's CDR3 is CASSHVRQVYNSPLHF. The CDR3 DNA is TGCGCCAGCAGCCACGTTAGACAGGTCTATAATTCACCCCTCCACTTT.